A single sample is the source of the 30 T cell receptor beta chains below, sequenced in a study of identical twins. TCRdb called the 5' RACE reads again in MiXCR, with one record for every CDR3 protein. Among 520,000 or so distinct CDR3 sequences listed, around 20% were seen once. These records were also assigned to another study, of T cells expressing NK-cell markers.

The sample consisted of CD4+ T cells sorted from blood. The receptors shown here come from a woman aged 18-30 years in good health.

This clonotype was detected ten times or more. The chain has TRBV29-1 and TRBJ2-2; 7 positions agree with TRBD1. V lost 4 bases to trimming and J lost 3 bases; unmatched junction nucleotides: 5. Germline assignment: CDR1 SQVTM and CDR2 ANQGSEA. This CDR3 is built from 14 residues. The CDR3 spells CSVVGGDHTGELFF. The CDR3 DNA follows: TGCAGCGTTGTAGGGGGCGATCACACCGGGGAGCTGTTTTTT.

This clonotype has more than one count but fewer than ten. The CDR3 DNA sequence: TGCGCCAGCAGCCAAGATGGCAGAACTGAAGCTTTCTTT. Encoded protein: CASSQDGRTEAFF. The chain has TRBV4-3 and TRBJ1-1; no reliable D call. The germline gives CDR1 LGHNA, CDR2 YSLEER. With 0 bases removed from V and 5 bases from J, the gap between germline ends came to 7 bases. CDR3 length: 13 amino acids.

This rearrangement joins TRBV9 to TRBJ2-1, with a possible D match to TRBD2 (6 bases). CDR1 is SGDLS and CDR2 is YYNGEE in the germline V gene. Trimming removed 3 bases at V and 0 bases at J, with 10 bases between. CDR3 length: 15 residues. This CDR3 is CASSDTGDSYNEQFF. The DNA for the CDR3 is TGTGCCAGCAGCGATACGGGAGACTCCTACAATGAGCAGTTCTTC. Complete variable domain (other parts from reference TRBV9 and TRBJ2-1): DSGVTQTPKHLITATGQRVTLRCSPRSGDLSVYWYQQSLDQGLQFLIQYYNGEERAKGNILERFSAQQFPDLHSELNLSSLELGDSALYFCASSDTGDSYNEQFFGPGTRLTVL.

This sequence joins TRBV7-2 and TRBJ1-2, with TRBD1 as a possible D gene (6 bases). Trimming took 5 bases from V and 7 from J, leaving 11 bases between them. The CDR3 runs to 12 residues. Germline loops: CDR1 SGHTA, CDR2 FQGNSA. CDR3 nucleotide sequence: TGTGCCAGCAGCCCCCGGGGGCTTGGCTACACCTTC. Protein product: CASSPRGLGYTF.

This clonotype was recorded a few times. V usage is TRBV6-5 and J usage is TRBJ2-5; D unclear. The germline gives CDR1 MNHEY, CDR2 SVGAGI. V dropped 0 bases and J dropped 0 bases, with 8 bases sitting between them. The CDR3 is 15 amino acids. The CDR3 loop is CASSYSGRDQETQYF. The CDR3 bases are TGTGCCAGCAGTTACTCTGGACGGGACCAAGAGACCCAGTACTTC.

This clonotype turned up a few times. V is TRBV29-1 and J is TRBJ1-2, with no clear D. CDR1 and CDR2 from the germline V gene are SQVTM and ANQGSEA. V lost 4 bases to trimming and J lost 0 bases, with 9 bases between them. The length of the CDR3 is 13 residues. CDR3 coding DNA: TGCAGCGTTGGTTACAGCGCTAACTATGGCTACACCTTC. This encodes CSVGYSANYGYTF.

The CDR3 here is CSAFRRRSLYQETQYF. CDR3 bases: TGCAGTGCCTTCCGGCGCAGAAGCTTGTACCAAGAGACCCAGTACTTC. The rearrangement links TRBV20-1 to TRBJ2-5; D is unresolved. V was clipped by 6 bases and J by 0 bases, with 20 bases between them. The germline V gene has CDR1 DFQATT and CDR2 SNEGSKA (reference sequence). CDR3 length: 16 residues.

A few counts support this clonotype. The V and J genes are TRBV12-5 and TRBJ1-5; the match to TRBD1 covers 7 bases. This CDR3 has 14 amino acids. Germline V lookup: CDR1 LGHNT, CDR2 FRNRAP. The junction had 6 bases not matched to a gene; V was cut back by 5 bases and J by 5 bases. The CDR3 is CASGATGRYQPQHF. The DNA for the CDR3 is TGTGCTAGTGGTGCGACAGGGAGGTATCAGCCCCAGCATTTT. Filled out from reference TRBV12-5 and TRBJ1-5, the complete variable domain reads DARVTQTPRHKVTEMGQEVTMRCQPILGHNTVFWYRQTMMQGLELLAYFRNRAPLDDSGMPKDRFSAEMPDATLATLKIQPSEPRDSAVYFCASGATGRYQPQHFGDGTRLSIL.

V gene TRBV20-1 combines with J gene TRBJ2-3; D gene ambiguous. Germline V gene lookup returns CDR1 DFQATT and CDR2 SNEGSKA (reference sequence). The CDR3 has 13 amino acids. V was clipped by 6 bases and J by 4 bases, with 14 bases between them. CDR3 region: CSALLGVADTQYF. Here the CDR3 DNA reads TGCAGTGCACTTCTAGGAGTTGCAGATACGCAGTATTTT.

This clonotype was seen only a few times. The V call is TRBV6-1, the J call TRBJ2-6; 7 positions agree with TRBD1. This CDR3 comprises 15 residues. V gave up 6 bases and J gave up 2 bases; unmatched junction bases: 4. Germline V gene lookup returns CDR1 MNHNS and CDR2 SASEGT. CDR3 sequence: CASSRDRAGANVLTF. DNA of the CDR3: TGTGCCAGCAGCCGTGACAGGGCTGGGGCCAACGTCCTGACTTTC.

A note on this clonotype: The missing conserved phenylalanine or tryptophan at the end of this CDR3 makes a read error likely. The chain carries TRBV9 and TRBJ2-5; D gene ambiguous. CDR3 length: 15 residues. The V end lost 0 bases, the J end lost 4 bases, and 13 bases lay between the germline ends. Germline-derived CDR1 and CDR2 are SGDLS and YYNGEE. The CDR3 protein is CASSVDGIGPETQYL. The CDR3 DNA is TGTGCCAGCAGCGTAGACGGAATCGGGCCAGAGACCCAGTACCTC.

The rearrangement links TRBV27 to TRBJ2-5; unclear D gene. Germline V gene data show CDR1 as MNHEY and CDR2 as SMNVEV (reference sequence). The CDR3 contains 14 residues. Trimming removed 6 bases at V and 4 bases at J, with 15 bases between. In nucleotides, the CDR3 is TGTGCCAGCAGCCCCCAGTGGACCGGAGAGACCCAGTACTTC. This translates into CASSPQWTGETQYF.

The chain couples TRBV5-1 to TRBJ1-1; D uncertain. The germline V gene encodes CDR1 SGHRS and CDR2 YFSETQ. V was trimmed by 0 bases and J by 0 bases, leaving 6 bases between them. The CDR3 covers 14 residues. The CDR3: CASSLDAMNTEAFF. The DNA for the CDR3 is TGCGCCAGCAGCTTGGACGCCATGAACACTGAAGCTTTCTTT.

This clonotype was observed many times. This chain joins TRBV20-1 and TRBJ1-2; D remains ambiguous. From germline, CDR1 is DFQATT and CDR2 SNEGSKA (reference sequence). The V gene lost 1 base and the J gene lost 2 bases, with 5 bases spanning the gap. The CDR3 covers 12 residues. DNA for the CDR3: TGCAGTGCTAGAGTAGGGAACTATGGCTACACCTTC. It codes for CSARVGNYGYTF.

In this sample, this clonotype turned up a few times. The rearrangement uses TRBV7-9 and TRBJ2-7; D not resolved. With 8 bases removed from V and 0 bases from J, the gap between germline ends came to 11 bases. The germline gives CDR1 SEHNR, CDR2 FQNEAQ (reference sequence). The CDR3 loop spans 13 amino acids. CDR3 bases: TGTGCCAGCCTTAGGGTCGACTCCTACGAGCAGTACTTC. It translates to CASLRVDSYEQYF.

The chain uses TRBV20-1 and TRBJ2-5; 9 nucleotides align to TRBD2. V lost 0 bases, J lost 5 bases, and 7 bases stayed unmatched. CDR3 length: 15 amino acids. The V gene's germline CDR1 is DFQATT and CDR2 SNEGSKA (reference sequence). CDR3 sequence: CSARDPSGVGETQYF. The CDR3 bases are TGCAGTGCTAGAGACCCTAGCGGGGTTGGGGAGACCCAGTACTTC.

The chain carries TRBV7-6 and TRBJ2-1; 13 bases are shared with TRBD2. Trimming at V came to 4 bases and at J to 6 bases, leaving 6 bases not matched to a gene. The V gene's germline CDR1 is SGHVS and CDR2 FNYEAQ. The CDR3 is 16 amino acids. The CDR3 sequence is CASSSGTSGNCNEQFF. The CDR3 nucleotides are TGTGCCAGCAGCTCGGGGACTAGCGGGAACTGCAATGAGCAGTTCTTC. Full variable domain (remainder filled in from reference TRBV7-6 and TRBJ2-1): GAGVSQSPRYKVTKRGQDVALRCDPISGHVSLYWYRQALGQGPEFLTYFNYEAQQDKSGLPNDRFSAERPEGSISTLTIQRTEQRDSAMYRCASSSGTSGNCNEQFFGPGTRLTVL.

This clonotype was observed a handful of times. The chain links TRBV15 to TRBJ1-1; D remains ambiguous. The V gene's germline CDR1 is LNHNV and CDR2 YYDKDF (reference sequence). CDR3 size: 14 residues. The V end lost 0 bases, the J end lost 4 bases, and 9 bases lay between the germline ends. In DNA, the CDR3 is TGTGCCACCAGCAGAGATCGGGCGACCACTGAAGCTTTCTTT. This translates into CATSRDRATTEAFF.

This clonotype turned up a few times. V is TRBV6-5 and J is TRBJ2-2; D might be TRBD1 (6 bases). Trimming removed 2 bases from V and 1 base from J, with 14 bases in between. CDR1 and CDR2 from the germline V gene are MNHEY and SVGAGI. There are 17 residues in the CDR3. The CDR3 sequence: CASSYPVRGLNTGELFF. DNA of the CDR3: TGTGCCAGCAGTTACCCGGTTAGGGGGTTGAACACCGGGGAGCTGTTTTTT.

The table lists this clonotype with many counts. The rearrangement uses TRBV12-3 or TRBV12-4 and TRBJ1-5; unclear D gene. The V end was cut by 2 bases, the J end by 5 bases, with 10 bases between. CDR3 length equals 14 residues. The CDR3 sequence: CASSLMGRDQPQHF. CDR3 nucleotide sequence: TGTGCCAGCAGTTTAATGGGTCGGGATCAGCCCCAGCATTTT.

This clonotype was observed a handful of times. The gene calls are TRBV7-3 and TRBJ1-6, with D uncertain. The V gene's germline CDR1 is SGHTA and CDR2 FQGTGA. This CDR3 comprises 15 residues. V gave up 1 base and J gave up 8 bases, with 12 bases separating them. The CDR3 bases are TGTGCCAGCAGCTTAAACCGGGGAGGCGATTCACCCCTCCACTTT. Protein product: CASSLNRGGDSPLHF.

Only a few counts were recorded for this clonotype. The rearrangement links TRBV7-8 to TRBJ1-1, with 11 bases identical to TRBD1. From germline, CDR1 is SGHVS and CDR2 FQNEAQ. The CDR3 loop spans 15 amino acids. V lost 5 bases to trimming and J lost 5 bases; unmatched junction nucleotides: 7. The DNA for the CDR3 is TGTGCCAGCAGCAACGAGGGACAGGGGGGAACTGAAGCTTTCTTT. Translating it yields CASSNEGQGGTEAFF.

This clonotype was seen a few times. The chain carries TRBV15 and TRBJ2-1; 9 bases line up with TRBD1. The length of the CDR3 is 13 residues. From germline, CDR1 is LNHNV and CDR2 YYDKDF (reference sequence). V trimming: 5 bases; J trimming: 7 bases; junction bases outside the gene matches: 3. Here the CDR3 DNA reads TGTGCCACCAGCTCGGACAGGGGAAATGAGCAGTTCTTC. This codes for CATSSDRGNEQFF. The full variable domain, rest sourced from reference TRBV15 and TRBJ2-1, is DAMVIQNPRYQVTQFGKPVTLSCSQTLNHNVMYWYQQKSSQAPKLLFHYYDKDFNNEADTPDNFQSRRPNTSFCFLDIRSPGLGDTAMYLCATSSDRGNEQFFGPGTRLTVL.

This chain uses TRBV7-9 with TRBJ2-1; 11 bases align to TRBD2. Germline CDR1 is SEHNR and CDR2 is FQNEAQ (reference sequence). This CDR3 contains 15 residues. J gave up 7 bases and V 5 bases, and 7 bases lay outside the gene matches. The CDR3 spells CASSPKLAGVNEQFF. CDR3 nucleotides: TGTGCCAGCAGCCCGAAACTAGCGGGAGTAAATGAGCAGTTCTTC. Looking up the rest from reference TRBV7-9 and TRBJ2-1 gives the full variable domain: DTGVSQNPRHKITKRGQNVTFRCDPISEHNRLYWYRQTLGQGPEFLTYFQNEAQLEKSRLLSDRFSAERPKGSFSTLEIQRTEQGDSAMYLCASSPKLAGVNEQFFGPGTRLTVL.

In this sample, this clonotype turned up a few times. The chain joins TRBV15 to TRBJ1-1; 7 nucleotides match TRBD1. V gave up 7 bases and J gave up 1 base; unmatched junction bases: 0. The CDR3 spans 12 residues. Germline V CDR1 and CDR2: LNHNV, YYDKDF (reference sequence). CDR3 in DNA: TGTGCCACCACAGGGGGGAACACTGAAGCTTTCTTT. Translated: CATTGGNTEAFF.

This clonotype was counted only a few times. The chain has TRBV9 and TRBJ2-1, with D tentatively TRBD2 (6 bases). Germline V lookup: CDR1 SGDLS, CDR2 YYNGEE. Trimming pared 0 bases from V and 5 bases from J, leaving 12 bases between. The CDR3 contains 15 residues. The CDR3 reads CASSVGSSGNNEQFF. Here the CDR3 DNA reads TGTGCCAGCAGCGTAGGAAGTAGCGGTAACAATGAGCAGTTCTTC.

The chain is built from TRBV10-3 and TRBJ2-1; TRBD2 is a possible D gene (6 bases). Trimming stripped 11 bases from V and 2 bases from J, with 19 bases between. This CDR3 contains 15 residues. Germline V CDR1 and CDR2: ENHRY, SYGVKD. CDR3 coding DNA: TGTGCCTCCGAGGGTAGCGGCTTAACCTACAATGAGCAGTTCTTC. Translation: CASEGSGLTYNEQFF.

The chain has TRBV6-8 and TRBJ2-2; TRBD1 might be the D (5 bases). The V end lost 7 bases, the J end lost 3 bases, and 9 bases lay between the germline ends. The CDR3 is 13 residues long. Germline values: CDR1 MNHGY, CDR2 SAAAGT. The CDR3 is CASILGDTGELFF. Written as DNA, the CDR3 is TGTGCCAGCATTTTAGGGGACACCGGGGAGCTGTTTTTT.

The chain is built from TRBV12-3 or TRBV12-4 and TRBJ1-1; a possible D gene is TRBD1 (6 bases). The CDR3 runs 13 residues. V lost 8 bases, J lost 3 bases, and 13 bases lay in between. CDR3 in DNA: TGTGCCAGCGGCACAGGGCTGGACACTGAAGCTTTCTTT. Residues: CASGTGLDTEAFF.

This chain links TRBV7-9 with TRBJ2-3; possible D gene TRBD2, 6 bases. Trimming stripped 5 bases from V and 2 bases from J, with 11 bases between. The germline V gene encodes CDR1 SEHNR and CDR2 FQNEAQ (reference sequence). The CDR3 extends over 14 amino acids. The chain's CDR3 is CASSSSGHTDTQYF. The CDR3 nucleotides are TGTGCCAGCAGCAGTAGCGGTCACACAGATACGCAGTATTTT.